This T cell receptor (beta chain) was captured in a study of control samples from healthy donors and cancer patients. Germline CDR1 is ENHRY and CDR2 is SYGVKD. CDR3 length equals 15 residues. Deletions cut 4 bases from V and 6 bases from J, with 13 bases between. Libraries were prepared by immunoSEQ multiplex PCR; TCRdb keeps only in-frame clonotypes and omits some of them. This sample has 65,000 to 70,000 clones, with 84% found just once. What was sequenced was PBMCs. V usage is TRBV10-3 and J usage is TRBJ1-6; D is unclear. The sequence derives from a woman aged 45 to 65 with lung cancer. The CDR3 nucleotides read TGTGCCATCAGTGTAGCCGGGTTGGGTAATTCACCCCTCCACTTT. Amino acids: CAISVAGLGNSPLHF.